This TCR beta chain was sequenced in a study of blood T cell repertoires in COVID-19. V was pared by 4 bases and J by 7 bases, with 4 bases between. The CDR3 consists of 11 residues. Germline CDR1 and CDR2: KGHSH and LQKENI. In the original workflow: Estimates of nucleated cell counts were drawn from the amplification of reference gene primers. Libraries were prepared by immunoSEQ multiplex PCR; TCRdb keeps only in-frame clonotypes and omits some of them. The V and J calls and clone size come from that table; D and trimming were worked out from the DNA. Here the sample spans roughly 160,000 clones, 86% being singletons.

The rearrangement uses TRBV18 and TRBJ1-4; D is uncertain. Sequenced input: peripheral blood. The sequence was obtained from a man aged 18-30 years with acute or convalescent COVID-19. CDR3 residues: CASSLREKLFF. CDR3 bases: TGTGCCAGCTCACTCCGTGAAAAACTGTTTTTT.